Shown below are 18 T cell receptor beta chains from a single sample sequenced in a study of blood T cell repertoires in COVID-19. TCRdb's table, derived via immunoSEQ multiplex PCR, lists solely in-frame clones and lacks some. In the table there are nearly 60,000 clones, roughly 84% of which are singletons. The sequencing input was peripheral blood. The origin of the receptors is a man aged 40-49 years with active COVID-19.

The chain joins TRBV19 to TRBJ1-1, with D unclear. CDR1 and CDR2 (germline): LNHDA, SQIVND (reference sequence). This CDR3 is built from 13 residues. Trimming left V 3 bases short and J 1 base short, with 6 bases between. CDR3 in amino acids: CASSIPGNTEAFF. CDR3 nucleotides: TGTGCCAGTAGTATCCCCGGGAACACTGAAGCTTTCTTT.

The chain joins TRBV5-4 to TRBJ2-1; 7 nucleotides line up with TRBD2. Germline V gene sequence: CDR1 SGHNT, CDR2 YYREEE (reference sequence). V lost 2 bases to trimming and J lost 5 bases; unmatched junction nucleotides: 13. CDR3 length equals 17 residues. CDR3 DNA sequence: TGTGCCAGCAGCTTAGGAATGGGGGGGAGGGACCACAATGAGCAGTTCTTC. Amino acids: CASSLGMGGRDHNEQFF.

This chain uses TRBV6-5 with TRBJ1-2; 7 nucleotides match TRBD1. Germline values: CDR1 MNHEY, CDR2 SVGAGI. J was trimmed by 8 bases and V by 8 bases; bases with no gene match: 17. The CDR3 extends over 15 amino acids. The CDR3 DNA follows: TGTGCCAGCTTGGCCCACTCGACAGGGCAAAGAGGCTACACCTTC. It encodes CASLAHSTGQRGYTF.

The chain has TRBV11-2 and TRBJ2-1; D unclear. Trimming took off 1 base at V and 0 bases at J, with 10 bases between the two ends. Germline loops: CDR1 SGHAT, CDR2 FQNNGV. This CDR3 is 16 amino acids long. The CDR3 sequence: CASSLGAESSYNEQFF. In DNA form, the CDR3 reads TGTGCCAGCAGCTTAGGGGCAGAGAGCTCCTACAATGAGCAGTTCTTC.

The chain is built from TRBV2 and TRBJ1-4, with D tentatively TRBD1 (5 bases). This CDR3 has 15 amino acids. Germline CDR1 and CDR2: SNHLY and FYNNEI. V lost 2 bases and J lost 7, with 14 bases in between. The CDR3 DNA is TGTGCCAGCAGTGAAAGCCAGGGCGGGGGTGAAAAACTGTTTTTT. Protein product: CASSESQGGGEKLFF. Full variable domain (remainder filled in from reference TRBV2 and TRBJ1-4): EPEVTQTPSHQVTQMGQEVILRCVPISNHLYFYWYRQILGQKVEFLVSFYNNEISEKSEIFDDQFSVERPDGSNFTLKIRSTKLEDSAMYFCASSESQGGGEKLFFGSGTQLSVL.

The rearrangement uses TRBV6-1 and TRBJ2-5, with TRBD2 matching over 11 bases. Germline-derived CDR1 and CDR2 are MNHNS and SASEGT. This CDR3 is built from 17 residues. Trimming at V came to 2 bases and at J to 1 base, leaving 6 bases not matched to a gene. The CDR3 is CASSEPLAGVTQETQYF. For the CDR3, the DNA is TGTGCCAGCAGTGAACCACTAGCGGGAGTAACCCAAGAGACCCAGTACTTC.

V usage is TRBV27 and J usage is TRBJ2-2; 9 nucleotides match TRBD1. This CDR3 spans 14 amino acids. Losses at the gene ends were 3 bases for V and 9 bases for J; bases not matched to a gene: 5. Germline values: CDR1 MNHEY, CDR2 SMNVEV (reference sequence). This CDR3 is CASSFRDRARELFF. The CDR3 DNA sequence: TGTGCCAGCAGTTTCCGGGACAGGGCGCGGGAGCTGTTTTTT.

This clone was detected only a few times. The rearrangement joins TRBV4-1 to TRBJ2-7, with 12 bases matching TRBD1. Trimming cost V 0 bases and J 5 bases; bases outside gene matches: 5. The germline V gene encodes CDR1 MGHRA and CDR2 YSYEKL. This CDR3 comprises 16 residues. Written as DNA, the CDR3 is TGCGCCAGCAGCCAAGATGAGGGGACAGGGGGCCACGAGCAGTACTTC. The encoded protein is CASSQDEGTGGHEQYF.

This chain links TRBV7-2 with TRBJ1-3; TRBD1 aligns across 7 bases. Looked up from germline, CDR1 is SGHTA and CDR2 is FQGNSA. The CDR3 loop spans 15 amino acids. With 5 bases clipped from V and 2 bases from J, the junction kept 6 bases outside the gene matches. CDR3 sequence (DNA): TGTGCCAGCAGCCCTCAGACAGGGACTGGAAACACCATATATTTT. As protein: CASSPQTGTGNTIYF.

This chain links TRBV2 with TRBJ2-6; TRBD2 matches at 11 bases. CDR1 SNHLY and CDR2 FYNNEI come from the germline V gene. Trimming removed 6 bases from V and 4 bases from J; junction bases left unmatched: 5. The CDR3 runs 16 residues. The CDR3 loop is CASRVAGGAGANVLTF. CDR3 nucleotides: TGTGCCAGCAGGGTAGCGGGAGGGGCCGGGGCCAACGTCCTGACTTTC. Variable domain in full (rest from reference TRBV2 and TRBJ2-6): EPEVTQTPSHQVTQMGQEVILRCVPISNHLYFYWYRQILGQKVEFLVSFYNNEISEKSEIFDDQFSVERPDGSNFTLKIRSTKLEDSAMYFCASRVAGGAGANVLTFGAGSRLTVL.

This sequence joins TRBV29-1 and TRBJ1-2; D is uncertain. In germline, CDR1 is SQVTM, CDR2 ANQGSEA. This CDR3 region has 14 residues. V lost 2 bases to trimming and J lost 4 bases, with 14 bases between them. CDR3 in DNA: TGCAGCGTTGAAATCCAGGAGCGGAGCTATGGCTACACCTTC. This codes for CSVEIQERSYGYTF.

This chain joins TRBV10-3 and TRBJ1-1; perhaps TRBD1 as D (5 bases). CDR1 is ENHRY and CDR2 is SYGVKD in the germline V gene. V lost 2 bases, J lost 1 base, and 17 bases lay in between. The CDR3 is made up of 17 amino acids. The CDR3 is CAISETEYGGWNTEAFF. The CDR3 coding sequence is TGTGCCATCAGTGAGACTGAGTACGGGGGATGGAACACTGAAGCTTTCTTT.

The chain employs TRBV5-6 and TRBJ1-3, with D tentatively TRBD1 (5 bases). Between the trimmed V and J ends, which lost 2 bases and 0 bases, there was a span of 6 bases. Germline CDR1 reads SGHDT; CDR2 reads YYEEEE. The CDR3 runs 14 residues. The CDR3 protein is CASSLDSSGNTIYF. The CDR3, as DNA: TGTGCCAGCAGCTTAGACAGCTCTGGAAACACCATATATTTT.

This sequence joins TRBV28 and TRBJ1-1; 7 bases map to TRBD1. V was clipped by 3 bases and J by 1 base; unmatched bases: 5. CDR3 size: 15 residues. CDR1 is MDHEN, CDR2 SYDVKM, per germline. CDR3 coding DNA: TGTGCCAGCAGTTTTTCTCACAGGGGGAACACTGAAGCTTTCTTT. Encoded protein: CASSFSHRGNTEAFF.

The chain links TRBV7-7 to TRBJ2-3; weak D call: TRBD1 (6 bases). The CDR3 consists of 16 residues. Looked up from germline, CDR1 is SSHAT and CDR2 is FNYEAQ (reference sequence). Trimming took 5 bases from V and 1 from J, leaving 16 bases between them. CDR3 loop: CASSVSGEGGTDTQYF. The DNA for the CDR3 is TGTGCCAGCAGCGTGAGCGGAGAGGGGGGCACAGATACGCAGTATTTT.

This clone was picked up a small number of times. V and J are TRBV24-1 and TRBJ2-1; 11 nucleotides line up with TRBD2. The CDR3 is 16 residues long. The V gene's germline CDR1 is KGHDR and CDR2 SFDVKD. After removal of 2 bases from V and 3 bases from J, the junction contained 2 bases not matched to a gene. CDR3 nucleotide sequence: TGTGCCACCAGTGATTCCGGGACTAGCGGCTACAATGAGCAGTTCTTC. Its translation: CATSDSGTSGYNEQFF.

V usage is TRBV7-9 and J usage is TRBJ1-2, with 10 bases that match TRBD1. The germline gives CDR1 SEHNR, CDR2 FQNEAQ (reference sequence). J gave up 3 bases and V 4 bases, and 2 bases lay outside the gene matches. This CDR3 has 14 residues. Here the CDR3 DNA reads TGTGCCAGCAGCTCTGGGACAGGGGACTATGGCTACACCTTC. It codes for CASSSGTGDYGYTF.

J is TRBJ2-3 and V is TRBV4-2; 15 nucleotides line up with TRBD2. Trimming took 4 bases from V and 7 from J; bases not matched to a gene: 6. Germline values: CDR1 LGHNA, CDR2 YNFKEQ. This CDR3 comprises 16 residues. The CDR3 here is CASSPWTSGRANTQYF. The DNA of the CDR3 is TGTGCCAGCAGCCCCTGGACTAGCGGGAGGGCAAATACGCAGTATTTT.